This T cell receptor (beta chain) was profiled in a study of blood T cell repertoires in COVID-19. The ends were cut back, 4 bases at V and 1 base at J, with 11 bases in the middle. In germline, CDR1 is SGHKS, CDR2 YYEKEE (reference sequence). The CDR3 is 15 residues long. Some clones are missing from TCRdb's copy, which holds only in-frame ones; the method was immunoSEQ multiplex PCR. Here the sample spans a few hundred thousand clones, around four fifths being singletons. The rearrangement uses TRBV5-5 and TRBJ1-4, with D possibly being TRBD1 (5 bases). Sequencing used peripheral blood. This sequence originates from a woman between 45 and 60 years old with active or convalescent COVID-19. In DNA form, the CDR3 reads TGTGCCAGCAGCCCATTGGGGGGAACTAATGAAAAACTGTTTTTT. Translation gives CASSPLGGTNEKLFF.